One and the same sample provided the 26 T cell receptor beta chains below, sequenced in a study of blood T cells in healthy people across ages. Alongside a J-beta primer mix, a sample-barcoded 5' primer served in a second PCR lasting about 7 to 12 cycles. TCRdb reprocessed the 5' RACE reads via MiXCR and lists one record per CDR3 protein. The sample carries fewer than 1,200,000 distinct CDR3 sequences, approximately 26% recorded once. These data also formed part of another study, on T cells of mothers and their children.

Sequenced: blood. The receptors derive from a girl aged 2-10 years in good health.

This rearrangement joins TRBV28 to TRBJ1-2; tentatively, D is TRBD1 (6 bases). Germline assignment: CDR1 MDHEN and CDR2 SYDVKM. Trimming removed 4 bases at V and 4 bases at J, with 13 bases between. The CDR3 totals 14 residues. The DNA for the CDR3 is TGTGCCAGCAGTTGGTCCGGACAGTCCTATGGCTACACCTTC. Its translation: CASSWSGQSYGYTF.

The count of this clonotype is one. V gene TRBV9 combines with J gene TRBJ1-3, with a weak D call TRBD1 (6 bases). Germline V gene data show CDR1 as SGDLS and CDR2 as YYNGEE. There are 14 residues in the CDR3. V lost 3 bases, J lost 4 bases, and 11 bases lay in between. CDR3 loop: CASSAQGAGNTIYF. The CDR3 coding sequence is TGTGCCAGCAGCGCACAGGGTGCAGGAAACACCATATATTTT.

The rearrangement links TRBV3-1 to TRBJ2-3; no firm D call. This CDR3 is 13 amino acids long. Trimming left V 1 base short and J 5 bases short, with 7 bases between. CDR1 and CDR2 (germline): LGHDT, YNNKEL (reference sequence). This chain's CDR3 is CASSQVHRDTQYF. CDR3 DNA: TGTGCCAGCAGCCAAGTCCACAGAGATACGCAGTATTTT.

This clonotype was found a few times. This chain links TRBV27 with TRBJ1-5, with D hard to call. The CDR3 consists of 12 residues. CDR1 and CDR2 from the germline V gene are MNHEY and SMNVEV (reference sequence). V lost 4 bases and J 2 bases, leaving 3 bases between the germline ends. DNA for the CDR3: TGTGCCAGCAGTTCGCGCAATCAGCCCCAGCATTTT. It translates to CASSSRNQPQHF.

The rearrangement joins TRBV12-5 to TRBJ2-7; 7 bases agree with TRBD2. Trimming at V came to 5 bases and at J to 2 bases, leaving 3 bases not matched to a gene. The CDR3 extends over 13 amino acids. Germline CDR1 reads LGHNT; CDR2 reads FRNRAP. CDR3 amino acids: CASGLAEAYEQYF. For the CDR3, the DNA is TGTGCTAGTGGTCTAGCGGAAGCCTACGAGCAGTACTTC.

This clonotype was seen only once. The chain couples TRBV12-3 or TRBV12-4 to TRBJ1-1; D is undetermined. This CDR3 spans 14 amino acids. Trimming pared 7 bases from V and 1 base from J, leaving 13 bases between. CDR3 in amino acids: CASTSIQRNTEAFF. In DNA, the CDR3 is TGTGCCAGCACCTCAATCCAGCGGAACACTGAAGCTTTCTTT.

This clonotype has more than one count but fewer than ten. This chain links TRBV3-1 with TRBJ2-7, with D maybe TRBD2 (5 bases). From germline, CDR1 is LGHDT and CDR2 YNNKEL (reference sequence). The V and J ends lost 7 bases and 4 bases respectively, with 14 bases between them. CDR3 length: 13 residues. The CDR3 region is CASKGGPWYEQYF. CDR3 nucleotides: TGTGCCAGCAAGGGCGGGCCTTGGTACGAGCAGTACTTC.

CDR3 region: CASSQAGIGSYEQYF. Here the CDR3 DNA reads TGCGCCAGCAGCCAAGCAGGAATAGGGTCCTACGAGCAGTACTTC. The chain carries TRBV4-1 and TRBJ2-7; D is unresolved. V dropped 1 base and J dropped 1 base, with 11 bases sitting between them. Germline V gene data show CDR1 as MGHRA and CDR2 as YSYEKL. This CDR3 has 15 residues.

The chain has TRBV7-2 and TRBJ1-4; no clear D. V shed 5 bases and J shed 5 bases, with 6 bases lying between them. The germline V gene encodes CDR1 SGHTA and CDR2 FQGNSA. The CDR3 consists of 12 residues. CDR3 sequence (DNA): TGTGCCAGCAGCCGTGCCAATGAAAAACTGTTTTTT. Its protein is CASSRANEKLFF.

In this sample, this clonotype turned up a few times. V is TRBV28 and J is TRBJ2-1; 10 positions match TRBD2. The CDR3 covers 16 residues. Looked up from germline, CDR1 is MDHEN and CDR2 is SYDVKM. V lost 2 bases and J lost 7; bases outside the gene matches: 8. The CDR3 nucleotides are TGTGCCAGCAGTTTAGGTCTAGCGGGAGCGGGAAATGAGCAGTTCTTC. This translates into CASSLGLAGAGNEQFF.

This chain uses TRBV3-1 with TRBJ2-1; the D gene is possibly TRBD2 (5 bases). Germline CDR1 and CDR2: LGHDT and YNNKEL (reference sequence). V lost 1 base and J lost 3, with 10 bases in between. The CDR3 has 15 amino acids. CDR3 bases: TGTGCCAGCAGCCAAGTTCCCCGGGACTACAATGAGCAGTTCTTC. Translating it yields CASSQVPRDYNEQFF.

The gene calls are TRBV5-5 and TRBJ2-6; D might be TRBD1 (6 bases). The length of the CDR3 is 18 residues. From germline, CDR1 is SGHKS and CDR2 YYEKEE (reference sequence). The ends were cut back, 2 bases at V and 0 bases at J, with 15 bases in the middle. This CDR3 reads CASSFTLLRGSGANVLTF. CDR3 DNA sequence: TGTGCCAGCAGCTTTACACTCCTCAGGGGCTCTGGGGCCAACGTCCTGACTTTC. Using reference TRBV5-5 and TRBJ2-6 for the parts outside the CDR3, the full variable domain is DAGVTQSPTHLIKTRGQQVTLRCSPISGHKSVSWYQQVLGQGPQFIFQYYEKEERGRGNFPDRFSARQFPNYSSELNVNALLLGDSALYLCASSFTLLRGSGANVLTFGAGSRLTVL.

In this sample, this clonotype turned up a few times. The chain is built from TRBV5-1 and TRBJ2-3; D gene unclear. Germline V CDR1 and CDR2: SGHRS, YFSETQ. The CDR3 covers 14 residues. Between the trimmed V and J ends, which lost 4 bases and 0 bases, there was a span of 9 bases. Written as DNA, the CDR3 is TGCGCCAGCAGCATCGGACCGAGCACAGATACGCAGTATTTT. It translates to CASSIGPSTDTQYF.

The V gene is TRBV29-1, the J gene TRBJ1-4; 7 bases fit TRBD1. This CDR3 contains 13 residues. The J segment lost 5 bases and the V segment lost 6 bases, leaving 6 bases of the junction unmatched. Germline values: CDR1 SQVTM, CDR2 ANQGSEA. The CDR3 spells CSVRGNGNEKLFF. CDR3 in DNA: TGCAGCGTCAGGGGGAACGGCAATGAAAAACTGTTTTTT.

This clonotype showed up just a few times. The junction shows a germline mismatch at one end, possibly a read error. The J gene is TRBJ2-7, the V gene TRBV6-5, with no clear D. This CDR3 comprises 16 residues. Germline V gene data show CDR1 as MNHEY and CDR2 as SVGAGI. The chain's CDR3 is CASSYSKGTLSYEQCF. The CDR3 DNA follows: TGTGCCAGCAGTTACTCGAAGGGCACCTTGAGCTACGAGCAGTGCTTC.

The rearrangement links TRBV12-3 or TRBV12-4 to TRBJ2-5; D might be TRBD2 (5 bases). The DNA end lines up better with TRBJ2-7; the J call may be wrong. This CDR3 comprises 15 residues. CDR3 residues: CASSPTSGPSYEQYF. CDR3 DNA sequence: TGTGCCAGCAGTCCCACCAGCGGTCCTTCCTACGAGCAGTACTTC.

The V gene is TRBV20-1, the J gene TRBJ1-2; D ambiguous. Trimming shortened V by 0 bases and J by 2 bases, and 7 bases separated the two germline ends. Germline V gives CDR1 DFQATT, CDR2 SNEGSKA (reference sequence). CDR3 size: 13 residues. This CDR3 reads CSARDSRNYGYTF. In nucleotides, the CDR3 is TGCAGTGCTAGAGACAGCAGGAACTATGGCTACACCTTC.

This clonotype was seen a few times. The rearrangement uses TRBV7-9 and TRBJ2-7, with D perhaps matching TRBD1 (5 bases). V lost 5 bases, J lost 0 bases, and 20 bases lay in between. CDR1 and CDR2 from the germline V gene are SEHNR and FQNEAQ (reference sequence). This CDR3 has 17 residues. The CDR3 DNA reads TGTGCCAGCAGCAAAGGGGAAGACCCAATCCCCTCCTACGAGCAGTACTTC. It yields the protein CASSKGEDPIPSYEQYF.

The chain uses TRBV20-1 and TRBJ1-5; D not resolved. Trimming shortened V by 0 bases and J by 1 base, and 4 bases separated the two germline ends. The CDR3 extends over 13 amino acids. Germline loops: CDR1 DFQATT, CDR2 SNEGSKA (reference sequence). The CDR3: CSARERSNQPQHF. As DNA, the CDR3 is TGCAGTGCTAGAGAAAGGAGCAATCAGCCCCAGCATTTT.

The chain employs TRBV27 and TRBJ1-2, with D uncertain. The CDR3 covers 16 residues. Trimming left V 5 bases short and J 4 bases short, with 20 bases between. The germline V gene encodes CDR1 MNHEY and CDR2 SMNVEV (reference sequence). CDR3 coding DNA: TGTGCCAGCAGTCCATCAACCGGGCTGGTTAGCTATGGCTACACCTTC. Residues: CASSPSTGLVSYGYTF.

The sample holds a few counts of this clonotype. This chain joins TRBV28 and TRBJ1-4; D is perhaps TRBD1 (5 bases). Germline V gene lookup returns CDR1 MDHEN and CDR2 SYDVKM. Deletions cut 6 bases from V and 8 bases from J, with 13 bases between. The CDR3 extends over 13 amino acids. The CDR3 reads CASRAGGKEKLFF. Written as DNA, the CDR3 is TGTGCCAGCAGGGCCGGGGGAAAAGAAAAACTGTTTTTT.

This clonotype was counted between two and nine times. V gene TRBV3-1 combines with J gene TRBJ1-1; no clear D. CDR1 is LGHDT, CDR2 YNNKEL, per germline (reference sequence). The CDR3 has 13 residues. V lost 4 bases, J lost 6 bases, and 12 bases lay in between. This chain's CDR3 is CASSRGTGPEAFF. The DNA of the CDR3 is TGTGCCAGCAGCCGGGGAACCGGCCCTGAAGCTTTCTTT.

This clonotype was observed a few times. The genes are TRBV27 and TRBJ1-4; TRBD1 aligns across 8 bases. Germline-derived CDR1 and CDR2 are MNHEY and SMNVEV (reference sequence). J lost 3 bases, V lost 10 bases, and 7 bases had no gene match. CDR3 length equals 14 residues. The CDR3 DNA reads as TGTGCCACCAAAACGGGACAGGCTAATGAAAAACTGTTTTTT. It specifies CATKTGQANEKLFF.

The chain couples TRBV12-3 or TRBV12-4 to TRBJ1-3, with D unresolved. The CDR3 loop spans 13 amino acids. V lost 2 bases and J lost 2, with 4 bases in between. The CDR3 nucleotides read TGTGCCAGCAGTTTACCCGCTGGAAACACCATATATTTT. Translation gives CASSLPAGNTIYF.

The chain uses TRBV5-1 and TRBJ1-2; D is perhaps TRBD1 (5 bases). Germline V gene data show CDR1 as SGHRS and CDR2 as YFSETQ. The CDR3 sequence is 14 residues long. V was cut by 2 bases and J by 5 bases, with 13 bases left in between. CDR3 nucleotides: TGCGCCAGCAGCTTTGGCCAGGGAGGGTATGGCTACACCTTC. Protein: CASSFGQGGYGYTF.

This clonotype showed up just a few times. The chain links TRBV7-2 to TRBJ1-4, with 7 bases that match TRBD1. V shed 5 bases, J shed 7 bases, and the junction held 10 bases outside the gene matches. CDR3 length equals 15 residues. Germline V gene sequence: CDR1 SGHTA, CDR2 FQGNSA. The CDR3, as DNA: TGTGCCAGCAGCCCCTCCCCCGACAGGGTTGAAAAACTGTTTTTT. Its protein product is CASSPSPDRVEKLFF.